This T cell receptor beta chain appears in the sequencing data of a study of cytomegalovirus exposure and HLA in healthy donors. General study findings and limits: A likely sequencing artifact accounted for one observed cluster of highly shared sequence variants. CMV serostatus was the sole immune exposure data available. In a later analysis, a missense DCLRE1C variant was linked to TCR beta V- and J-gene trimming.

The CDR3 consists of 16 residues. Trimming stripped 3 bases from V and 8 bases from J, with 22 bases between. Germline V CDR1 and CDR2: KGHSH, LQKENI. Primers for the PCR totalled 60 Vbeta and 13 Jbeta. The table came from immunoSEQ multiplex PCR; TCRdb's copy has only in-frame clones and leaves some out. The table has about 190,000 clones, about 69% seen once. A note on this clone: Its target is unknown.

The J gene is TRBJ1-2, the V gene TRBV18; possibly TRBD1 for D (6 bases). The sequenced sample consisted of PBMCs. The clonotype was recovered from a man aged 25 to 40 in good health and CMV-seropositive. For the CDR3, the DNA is TGTGCCAGCTCACCCCAGCCTCGGGACACCCCGGGGGGCTACACCTTC. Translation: CASSPQPRDTPGGYTF.